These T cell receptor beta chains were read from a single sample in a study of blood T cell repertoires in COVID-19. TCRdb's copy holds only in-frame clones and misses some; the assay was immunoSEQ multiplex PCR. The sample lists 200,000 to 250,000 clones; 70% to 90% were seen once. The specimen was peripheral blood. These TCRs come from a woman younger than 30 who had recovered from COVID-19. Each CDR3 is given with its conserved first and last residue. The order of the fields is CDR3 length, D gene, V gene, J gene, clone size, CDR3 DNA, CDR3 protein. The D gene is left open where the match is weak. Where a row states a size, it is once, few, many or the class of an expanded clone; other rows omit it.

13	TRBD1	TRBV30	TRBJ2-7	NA	TGTGCCTGGAATAGGGACAGGGACTACGAGCAGTACTTC	CAWNRDRDYEQYF
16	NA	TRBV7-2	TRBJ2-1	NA	TGTGCCAGCAGCTTAGAGGGCGGGAACTCCTACAATGAGCAGTTCTTC	CASSLEGGNSYNEQFF
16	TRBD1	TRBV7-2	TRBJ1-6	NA	TGTGCCAGCAGCCCCAGACAGGGTCCCTATAATTCACCCCTCCACTTT	CASSPRQGPYNSPLHF
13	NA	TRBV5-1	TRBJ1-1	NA	TGCGCCAGCAGCTCAAGGGTAGGGGCTGAAGCTTTCTTT	CASSSRVGAEAFF
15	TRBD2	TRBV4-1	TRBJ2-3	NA	TGCGCCAGCAGCTTCGGACTAGCGGTCACAGATACGCAGTATTTT	CASSFGLAVTDTQYF
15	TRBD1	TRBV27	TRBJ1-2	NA	TGTGCCAGCAGTTTGACAGGGGGCGGCACCTATGGCTACACCTTC	CASSLTGGGTYGYTF
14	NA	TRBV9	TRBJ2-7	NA	TGTGCCAGCAGCGCCACGGGCTGGGGCGACGAGCAGTACTTC	CASSATGWGDEQYF
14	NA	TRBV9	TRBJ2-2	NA	TGTGCCAGCAGGATACACCTGAACACCGGGGAGCTGTTTTTT	CASRIHLNTGELFF
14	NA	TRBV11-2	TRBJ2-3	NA	TGTGCCAGCACTCCGGGACTCCGCACAGATACGCAGTATTTT	CASTPGLRTDTQYF
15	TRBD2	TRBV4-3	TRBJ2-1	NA	TGCGCCAGCAGCAGTGCGGGAGGCTCCTACAATGAGCAGTTCTTC	CASSSAGGSYNEQFF
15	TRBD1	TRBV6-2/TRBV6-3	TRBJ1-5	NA	TGTGCCAGCAGTTACTCGGCCACAGGGGGGCAGCCCCAGCATTTT	CASSYSATGGQPQHF
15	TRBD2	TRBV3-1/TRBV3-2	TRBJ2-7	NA	TGTGCCAGCAGCCAAGCCAGCGGGAGCAACTACGAGCAGTACTTC	CASSQASGSNYEQYF
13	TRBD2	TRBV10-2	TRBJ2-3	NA	TGCGCCAGCAGACTAGCGGGGCGAGATACGCAGTATTTT	CASRLAGRDTQYF
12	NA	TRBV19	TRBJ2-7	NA	TGTGCCAGCAAAGGTAGCGGATACGAGCAGTACTTC	CASKGSGYEQYF
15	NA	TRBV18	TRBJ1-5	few	TGTGCCAGCTCGTCGACAGGTAATGGCAATCAGCCCCAGCATTTT	CASSSTGNGNQPQHF
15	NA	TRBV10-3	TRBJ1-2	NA	TGTGCCATCACTGAAGACAGGCAACCTAACTATGGCTACACCTTC	CAITEDRQPNYGYTF
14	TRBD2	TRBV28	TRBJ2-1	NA	TGTGCCAGCACCACTAGCGGGAGGTACAATGAGCAGTTCTTC	CASTTSGRYNEQFF
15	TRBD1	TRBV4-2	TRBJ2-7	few	TGTGCCAGCAGCCAAGAAGGGACAGGGGGAAACGAGCAGTACTTC	CASSQEGTGGNEQYF
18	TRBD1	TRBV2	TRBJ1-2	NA	TGTGCCACCCACCCAGATCGGATATACAGGGGATTTTCTTATGGCTACACCTTC	CATHPDRIYRGFSYGYTF
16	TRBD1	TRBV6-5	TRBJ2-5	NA	TGTGCCAGCAGTTACTCCCCGGGACAGGGAGAAGAGACCCAGTACTTC	CASSYSPGQGEETQYF
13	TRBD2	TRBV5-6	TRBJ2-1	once	TGTGCCAGCTCGAGGACTAGTCTCAATGAGCAGTTCTTC	CASSRTSLNEQFF
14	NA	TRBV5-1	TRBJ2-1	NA	TGCGCCAGCAGCTTCCTAGAGTGGAACAATGAGCAGTTCTTC	CASSFLEWNNEQFF
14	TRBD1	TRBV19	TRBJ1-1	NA	TGTGCCAGTAGCCAGGGGGGTACAAACACTGAAGCTTTCTTT	CASSQGGTNTEAFF
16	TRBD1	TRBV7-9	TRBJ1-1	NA	TGTGCCAGCAGTCCTCCGGGACAGGGGGCTGAAACTGAAGCTTTCTTT	CASSPPGQGAETEAFF
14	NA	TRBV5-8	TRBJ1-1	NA	TGTGCCAGCAGCTTGGGGTGGCAGGGTCTCGGAGCTTTCTTT	CASSLGWQGLGAFF
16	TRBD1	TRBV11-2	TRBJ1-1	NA	TGTGCCAGCAGCTTGGACAGGGGGCGCATGAACACTGAAGCTTTCTTT	CASSLDRGRMNTEAFF
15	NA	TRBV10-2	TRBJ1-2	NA	TGCGCCAGCAGTGAAATGACAGGCAGTAACTATGGCTACACCTTC	CASSEMTGSNYGYTF
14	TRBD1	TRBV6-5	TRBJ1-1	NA	TGTGCCAGCATCGCGGGACAGATCAACACTGAAGCTTTCTTT	CASIAGQINTEAFF
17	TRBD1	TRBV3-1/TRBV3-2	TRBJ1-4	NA	TGTGCCAGCAGCCGGAAATTACAGGGGGCGCGGGGTGAAAAACTGTTTTTT	CASSRKLQGARGEKLFF
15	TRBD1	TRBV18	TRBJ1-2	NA	TGTGCCAGCTCACCGGGACAGGGGTCTTACTATGGCTACACCTTC	CASSPGQGSYYGYTF
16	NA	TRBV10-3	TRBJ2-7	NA	TGTGCCATCAGTGATAATTCAGCCGCCCGCACGGGAGAGCAGTACTTC	CAISDNSAARTGEQYF
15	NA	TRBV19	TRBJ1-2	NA	TGTGCCAGTAGTATAGCACACCCGTCCAACTATGGCTACACCTTC	CASSIAHPSNYGYTF
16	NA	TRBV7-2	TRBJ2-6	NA	TGTGCCAGCAGCTCGAGCCCTGGCTCTGGGGCCAACGTCCTGACTTTC	CASSSSPGSGANVLTF
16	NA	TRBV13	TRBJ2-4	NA	TGTGCCAGCAGCGAGAGGTTGGGGGCCGCCAAAAACATTCAGTACTTC	CASSERLGAAKNIQYF
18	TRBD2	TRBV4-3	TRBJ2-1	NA	TGCGCCAGCAGCCAAGTTTGGTCTAGCGGGAGTTGGGGGGATGAGCAGTTCTTC	CASSQVWSSGSWGDEQFF
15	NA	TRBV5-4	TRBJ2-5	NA	TGTGCCAGCAGCATCCCGGGACTCGGGCAAGAGACCCAGTACTTC	CASSIPGLGQETQYF
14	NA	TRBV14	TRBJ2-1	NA	TGTGCCAGCAGCCCTAGGACAGTTAGGAATGAGCAGTTCTTC	CASSPRTVRNEQFF
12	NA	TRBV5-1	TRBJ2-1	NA	TGCGCCAGCAGCTTTGAGGAGGGCAGAAAGTTCTTC	CASSFEEGRKFF
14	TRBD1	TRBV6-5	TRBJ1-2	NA	TGTGCCAGCAGGCGTCCCGGGACAGGGCTTGGCTACACCTTC	CASRRPGTGLGYTF
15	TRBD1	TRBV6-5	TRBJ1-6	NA	TGTGCCAGCCTCCCGCAAGACAGGGGTAATTCACCCCTCCACTTT	CASLPQDRGNSPLHF
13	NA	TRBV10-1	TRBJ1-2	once	TGCGCCAGCAGTGATATCGGGTCGCGCGGCTACACCTTC	CASSDIGSRGYTF
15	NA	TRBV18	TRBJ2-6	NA	TGTGCCAGCTCACCTCTGAGTTCTGGGGCCAACGTCCTGACTTTC	CASSPLSSGANVLTF
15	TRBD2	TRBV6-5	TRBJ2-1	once	TGTGCCAGCAGTCTTGGGGGGGGTTCCTACAATGAGCAGTTCTTC	CASSLGGGSYNEQFF
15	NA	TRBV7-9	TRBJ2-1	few	TGTGCCAGCAGCTTGAAACTAGGCTCCTACAATGAGCAGTTCTTC	CASSLKLGSYNEQFF